These 8 T cell receptor beta chains originate from one sample sequenced in a study of cytomegalovirus exposure and HLA in healthy donors. This PCR relied on a set of 60 Vbeta primers and 13 Jbeta primers. Profiled with immunoSEQ multiplex PCR; TCRdb holds only in-frame clones, not every one. The data contain roughly 190,000 clones, roughly four fifths of them singletons. Sequenced input: PBMCs. The receptor source for this set is a woman between 45 and 65 years old in good health and CMV-seropositive.

A few counts support this clone. The CDR3 loop is CASTWQGEAFF. CDR3 coding DNA: TGTGCCAGCACCTGGCAGGGTGAAGCTTTCTTT. This chain joins TRBV27 and TRBJ1-1, with D possibly being TRBD1 (5 bases). This CDR3 is 11 amino acids long. In germline, CDR1 is MNHEY, CDR2 SMNVEV (reference sequence). V was pared by 7 bases and J by 7 bases, with 10 bases between.

The chain recombines TRBV11-2 with TRBJ2-5, with D maybe TRBD2 (5 bases). With 0 bases removed from V and 1 base from J, the gap between germline ends came to 9 bases. CDR1 SGHAT and CDR2 FQNNGV come from the germline V gene. The CDR3 has 15 amino acids. The DNA of the CDR3 is TGTGCCAGCAGCTTAGATGCGGGTTCCCAAGAGACCCAGTACTTC. As protein: CASSLDAGSQETQYF.

The genes are TRBV5-1 and TRBJ2-7, with D perhaps matching TRBD2 (6 bases). This CDR3 contains 15 residues. The V end was cut by 7 bases, the J end by 6 bases, with 23 bases between. Per germline, CDR1 SGHRS and CDR2 YFSETQ. The CDR3 sequence: CASCTGGRTVPEQYF. CDR3 nucleotides: TGCGCCAGCTGTACCGGGGGACGGACCGTTCCCGAGCAGTACTTC.

The J gene is TRBJ1-4, the V gene TRBV19, with TRBD1 identical over 7 bases. J lost 3 bases, V lost 5 bases, and 6 bases had no gene match. Germline V CDR1 and CDR2: LNHDA, SQIVND (reference sequence). This CDR3 has 15 residues. CDR3 loop: CASSVRDRPNEKLFF. For the CDR3, the DNA is TGTGCCAGTAGTGTCCGGGACAGACCTAATGAAAAACTGTTTTTT.

J is TRBJ1-2 and V is TRBV30, with D perhaps TRBD1 (6 bases). V was cut by 4 bases and J by 10 bases, with 22 bases left in between. The CDR3 totals 14 residues. Germline values: CDR1 GTSNPN, CDR2 SVGIG (reference sequence). In nucleotides, the CDR3 is TGTGCCTGGACCCCCGGGGGGCAGGGGTTTGACTACACCTTC. Its protein product is CAWTPGGQGFDYTF.

This CDR3 reads CASSPVPAAGTQYF. The CDR3 coding sequence is TGTGCCAGCTCACCAGTCCCCGCGGCGGGTACGCAGTATTTT. The V call is TRBV18, the J call TRBJ2-3; D perhaps matches TRBD2 (5 bases). Germline V gene sequence: CDR1 KGHSH, CDR2 LQKENI. V gave up 2 bases and J gave up 8 bases, with 14 bases separating them. The CDR3 totals 14 residues. Based on the CDR3 plus reference TRBV18 and TRBJ2-3, the full variable domain is NAGVMQNPRHLVRRRGQEARLRCSPMKGHSHVYWYRQLPEEGLKFMVYLQKENIIDESGMPKERFSAEFPKEGPSILRIQQVVRGDSAAYFCASSPVPAAGTQYFGPGTRLTVL.

The rearrangement joins TRBV10-2 to TRBJ2-3, with TRBD2 matching over 7 bases. CDR3 size: 14 residues. Per the germline V gene, CDR1 is WSHSY and CDR2 is SAAADI. V was pared by 11 bases and J by 5 bases, with 13 bases of the junction left unmatched. CDR3 DNA: TGCGCCTCCAAGGCCAGCGGGGCCCGAGATACGCAGTATTTT. Encoded protein: CASKASGARDTQYF.

This sequence joins TRBV18 and TRBJ2-7; D is unclear. In germline, CDR1 is KGHSH, CDR2 LQKENI. This CDR3 spans 12 amino acids. V lost 4 bases to trimming and J lost 6 bases, with 10 bases between them. The CDR3 DNA reads TGTGCCAGCTCACGAGCGAACTCCGAGCAGTACTTC. It codes for CASSRANSEQYF.